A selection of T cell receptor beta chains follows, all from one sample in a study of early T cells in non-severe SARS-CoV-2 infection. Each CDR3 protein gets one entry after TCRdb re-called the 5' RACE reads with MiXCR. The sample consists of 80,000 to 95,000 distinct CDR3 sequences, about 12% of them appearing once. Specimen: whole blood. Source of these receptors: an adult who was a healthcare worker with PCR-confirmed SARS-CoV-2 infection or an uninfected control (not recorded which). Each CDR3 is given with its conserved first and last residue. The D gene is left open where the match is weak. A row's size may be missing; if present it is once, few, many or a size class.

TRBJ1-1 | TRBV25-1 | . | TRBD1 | TGTGCCAGCAGTGAATATGGGACAGGGGGCAAAGCTTTCTTT | CASSEYGTGGKAFF
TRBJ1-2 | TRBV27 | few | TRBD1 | TGTGCCAGCAGGGGGACAGGGTGGAATGGCTACACCTTC | CASRGTGWNGYTF
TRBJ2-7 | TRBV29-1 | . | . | TGCAGCGTTGAAGGTACGGGTTGGTCCTCCTACGAGCAGTACTTC | CSVEGTGWSSYEQYF
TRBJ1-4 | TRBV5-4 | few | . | TGTGCCAGCAGCTATGACGGGGTACAGGGATCCAATGAAAAACTGTTTTTT | CASSYDGVQGSNEKLFF
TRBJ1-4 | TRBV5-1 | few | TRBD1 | TGCGCCAGCAGCGGAACAGGGGTAAATGAAAAACTGTTTTTT | CASSGTGVNEKLFF
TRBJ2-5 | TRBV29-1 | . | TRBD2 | TGCAGCGGGGAGCTAGCGGGAGCTGAGACCCAGTACTTC | CSGELAGAETQYF
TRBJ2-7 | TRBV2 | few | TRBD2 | TGTGCCAGCAGTGAGGGACTAGGCGAGCAGTACTTC | CASSEGLGEQYF
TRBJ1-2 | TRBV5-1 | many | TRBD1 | TGCGCCAGCAGCTTCGACAGGGAAAGAGGCTACACCTTC | CASSFDRERGYTF
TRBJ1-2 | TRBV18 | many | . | TGTGCCAGCTCACTATCCGGTCAGGGAGGAGGCTATGGCTACACCTTC | CASSLSGQGGGYGYTF
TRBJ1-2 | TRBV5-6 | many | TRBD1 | TGTGCCAGCAGTTGGGACAGAGACAACTATGGCTACACCTTC | CASSWDRDNYGYTF
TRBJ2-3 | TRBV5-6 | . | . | TGTGCCAGCAGCTTAAGACTGACGGATACGCAGTATTTT | CASSLRLTDTQYF
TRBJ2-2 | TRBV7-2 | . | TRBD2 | TGTGCCAGCAGCCCCCTCACCCTCGGGCTAGCGGGAGGTGTTACCGGGGAGCTGTTTTTT | CASSPLTLGLAGGVTGELFF
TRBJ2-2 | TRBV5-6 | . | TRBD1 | TGTGCCAGCAGCTTACCCGAGAACTCTCAGCGGCAGGGGGCGCGGACCGGGGAGCTGTTTTTT | CASSLPENSQRQGARTGELFF